One sample yielded the 29 T cell receptor beta chains listed below, sequenced in a study of naive and memory T cell subsets. An equimolar mix of two oligonucleotides served as the beta constant-region primer for TRBC1 and TRBC2. Four rounds of PCR amplified the ligated cDNA using nested alpha and beta constant-region primers plus SP2. Each CDR3 protein is one row after TCRdb ran MiXCR on the UMI-ligation and nested PCR reads. The sample lists 8,500 to 10,000 distinct CDR3 sequences; 4.5% to 6% were seen once. The sequenced material came from CD4+ TEMRA cells from blood. Subset denoted: effector memory re-expressing CD45RA, CD45RA+ CD27-. The receptors were gathered from a human donor in good health.

This clonotype was recorded many times. The chain employs TRBV3-1 and TRBJ2-1; 7 nucleotides line up with TRBD2. Germline CDR1 LGHDT, CDR2 YNNKEL (reference sequence). CDR3 length equals 13 residues. Germline trimming cut 5 bases from V and 9 bases from J; bases unmatched to any gene: 7. CDR3 nucleotides: TGTGCCAGCAGCAACAGACTAGCCACTGAGCAGTTCTTC. This codes for CASSNRLATEQFF.

The gene calls are TRBV19 and TRBJ2-7, with D hard to call. The CDR3 sequence is 13 residues long. V was trimmed by 1 base and J by 6 bases, leaving 10 bases between them. Looked up from germline, CDR1 is LNHDA and CDR2 is SQIVND (reference sequence). CDR3 loop: CASSIVSGREQYF. The CDR3 bases are TGTGCCAGTAGTATAGTCTCCGGGCGCGAGCAGTACTTC.

The V gene is TRBV24-1, the J gene TRBJ2-2; TRBD2 agrees at 10 bases. Germline CDR1 is KGHDR and CDR2 is SFDVKD. CDR3 size: 16 residues. V lost 0 bases and J lost 5; bases outside the gene matches: 2. The CDR3, as DNA: TGTGCCACCAGTGATTTGCAACTAGCGGGGACCGGGGAGCTGTTTTTT. Amino acids: CATSDLQLAGTGELFF.

This clonotype was found a few times. V usage is TRBV7-8 and J usage is TRBJ1-1; no clear D. V was pared by 1 base and J by 2 bases, with 8 bases between. Germline values: CDR1 SGHVS, CDR2 FQNEAQ. The CDR3 is 14 amino acids. This CDR3 reads CASSLGQANTEAFF. The DNA of the CDR3 is TGTGCCAGCAGCTTAGGGCAGGCAAACACTGAAGCTTTCTTT.

At least ten counts were recorded for this clonotype. The gene calls are TRBV20-1 and TRBJ1-5; TRBD1 agrees at 7 bases. From germline, CDR1 is DFQATT and CDR2 SNEGSKA (reference sequence). There are 15 residues in the CDR3. Losses at the gene ends were 6 bases for V and 3 bases for J; bases not matched to a gene: 11. The CDR3 sequence: CSARLRQGFNQPQHF. The CDR3 DNA sequence: TGCAGTGCCCGATTAAGACAGGGCTTCAATCAGCCCCAGCATTTT.

The sample holds many counts of this clonotype. The chain uses TRBV6-2 or TRBV6-3 and TRBJ2-1; 12 bases are shared with TRBD2. The CDR3 totals 14 residues. Germline CDR1 is MNHEY and CDR2 is SVGEGT. J was trimmed by 9 bases and V by 5 bases; bases with no gene match: 5. DNA of the CDR3: TGTGCCAGCAGTCTAGCGGGGGGGCCTGGTGAGCAGTTCTTC. It encodes CASSLAGGPGEQFF.

This clonotype was seen ten or more times. The V call is TRBV5-5, the J call TRBJ2-5; 9 nucleotides line up with TRBD1. After removal of 3 bases from V and 1 base from J, the junction contained 7 bases not matched to a gene. The CDR3 is made up of 16 amino acids. CDR1 is SGHKS, CDR2 YYEKEE, per germline (reference sequence). CDR3 region: CASSWGDRAFQETQYF. The CDR3 DNA follows: TGTGCCAGCAGCTGGGGGGACAGGGCATTCCAAGAGACCCAGTACTTC. Using reference TRBV5-5 and TRBJ2-5 for the parts outside the CDR3, the full variable domain is DAGVTQSPTHLIKTRGQQVTLRCSPISGHKSVSWYQQVLGQGPQFIFQYYEKEERGRGNFPDRFSARQFPNYSSELNVNALLLGDSALYLCASSWGDRAFQETQYFGPGTRLLVL.

The gene calls are TRBV5-4 and TRBJ1-2, with D maybe TRBD1 (5 bases). The V and J ends lost 3 bases and 4 bases respectively, with 13 bases between them. Germline lookup yields CDR1 SGHNT and CDR2 YYREEE (reference sequence). There are 14 residues in the CDR3. As DNA, the CDR3 is TGTGCCAGCAGCTCTTCGGGACGGACCTATGGCTACACCTTC. Residues: CASSSSGRTYGYTF.

The chain recombines TRBV5-1 with TRBJ2-3; D may be TRBD2 (5 bases). This CDR3 region has 15 residues. V lost 10 bases and J 4 bases, leaving 22 bases between the germline ends. Germline V CDR1 and CDR2: SGHRS, YFSETQ. Written as DNA, the CDR3 is TGCGCCTCCCAATTTTTAGCGCGACCAGCAGATACGCAGTATTTT. Translated: CASQFLARPADTQYF. Full variable domain (rest looked up from reference TRBV5-1 and TRBJ2-3): KAGVTQTPRYLIKTRGQQVTLSCSPISGHRSVSWYQQTPGQGLQFLFEYFSETQRNKGNFPGRFSGRQFSNSRSEMNVSTLELGDSALYLCASQFLARPADTQYFGPGTRLTVL.

About this clonotype itself: A much bigger clone sits one base away, suggesting this may be a read error. The V call is TRBV18, the J call TRBJ2-3; maybe TRBD2 (5 bases). The CDR3 loop spans 13 amino acids. The germline V gene encodes CDR1 KGHSH and CDR2 LQKENI. The CDR3 sequence is CAISPPPGYTQYF. The CDR3 coding sequence is TGTGCCATCTCACCCCCTCCGGGATATACGCAGTATTTT.

Ten or more counts support this clonotype. This chain uses TRBV11-3 with TRBJ2-3; D unclear. CDR1 is SGHNT and CDR2 is YENEEA in the germline V gene. The CDR3 has 13 residues. V gave up 5 bases and J gave up 4 bases, with 10 bases separating them. The CDR3 spells CASSLPQSDTQYF. The DNA of the CDR3 is TGTGCCAGCAGCCTTCCGCAATCAGATACGCAGTATTTT.

This clonotype was counted at least ten times. V and J are TRBV10-3 and TRBJ1-1; TRBD1 matches 10 bases. CDR3 length: 17 residues. Germline CDR1 is ENHRY and CDR2 is SYGVKD. Trimming removed 4 bases from V and 0 bases from J; junction bases left unmatched: 8. The chain's CDR3 is CAISGGQGSQMNTEAFF. The CDR3 DNA reads as TGTGCCATCAGTGGGGGACAGGGGTCTCAAATGAACACTGAAGCTTTCTTT.

This clonotype was recorded many times. The chain recombines TRBV28 with TRBJ1-1, with D unresolved. V was clipped by 2 bases and J by 9 bases, with 10 bases between them. This CDR3 comprises 12 residues. Per the germline V gene, CDR1 is MDHEN and CDR2 is SYDVKM. This chain's CDR3 is CASSLSPHQAFF. The DNA of the CDR3 is TGTGCCAGCAGTTTAAGTCCCCATCAAGCTTTCTTT.

This clonotype was seen repeatedly, ten times or more. The CDR3 nucleotides are TGTGCCAGCCTCGACAGGCCCTATGGCTACACCTTC. This gives the protein CASLDRPYGYTF. This chain joins TRBV28 and TRBJ1-2; D is perhaps TRBD1 (6 bases). CDR3 size: 12 residues. Per the germline V gene, CDR1 is MDHEN and CDR2 is SYDVKM. V lost 8 bases and J lost 4, with 11 bases in between.

V usage is TRBV12-3 or TRBV12-4 and J usage is TRBJ1-2; TRBD1 is a possible D gene (5 bases). The CDR3 is 12 amino acids. Trimming removed 7 bases from V and 7 bases from J, with 13 bases in between. This CDR3 reads CASTESQVGYTF. The CDR3 DNA is TGTGCCAGCACAGAGTCACAGGTTGGCTACACCTTC.

The sample holds many counts of this clonotype. The chain links TRBV5-1 to TRBJ1-4; the match to TRBD1 covers 8 bases. V shed 2 bases, J shed 7 bases, and the junction held 4 bases outside the gene matches. Germline CDR1 SGHRS, CDR2 YFSETQ. The CDR3 has 14 amino acids. This CDR3 is CASSFWTGTEKLFF. In DNA form, the CDR3 reads TGCGCCAGCAGCTTTTGGACAGGGACTGAAAAACTGTTTTTT.

This clonotype has a count of ten or more. The genes are TRBV11-2 and TRBJ2-1, with D unresolved. Germline V gives CDR1 SGHAT, CDR2 FQNNGV. The CDR3 covers 16 residues. Between the trimmed V and J ends, which lost 2 bases and 0 bases, there was a span of 11 bases. DNA of the CDR3: TGTGCCAGCAGCTTATATGCTTCGAGCTCCTACAATGAGCAGTTCTTC. Its protein is CASSLYASSSYNEQFF.

This chain uses TRBV27 with TRBJ2-7; D is unresolved. This CDR3 region has 11 residues. Germline V CDR1 and CDR2: MNHEY, SMNVEV (reference sequence). V gave up 6 bases and J gave up 2 bases, with 5 bases separating them. In DNA form, the CDR3 reads TGTGCCAGCAGGAGCCCCTACGAGCAGTACTTC. It encodes CASRSPYEQYF.

Remarks on this clonotype: Just one base apart from a much larger clone, this may be a read error. CDR3 sequence (DNA): TGTGCCAGCAGTGACAAGAAAGGGGCAGGGGAGACCCAGTGCTTC. Protein sequence: CASSDKKGAGETQCF. This sequence joins TRBV25-1 and TRBJ2-5; a possible D gene is TRBD1 (6 bases). The CDR3 sequence is 15 residues long. Germline V gives CDR1 MGHDK, CDR2 SYGVNS.

This clonotype was counted many times. This chain joins TRBV2 and TRBJ2-7; 10 bases align to TRBD1. Trimming took 6 bases from V and 3 from J; bases not matched to a gene: 5. CDR3 length: 14 residues. Germline V gives CDR1 SNHLY, CDR2 FYNNEI. For the CDR3, the DNA is TGTGCCAGCAGGAGGGACAGGGGCCACTACGAGCAGTACTTC. It encodes CASRRDRGHYEQYF.

V gene TRBV9 combines with J gene TRBJ2-3, with D perhaps being TRBD1 or TRBD2 (6 bases each). CDR1 and CDR2 (germline): SGDLS, YYNGEE. V shed 0 bases and J shed 2 bases, with 16 bases lying between them. CDR3 size: 17 residues. For the CDR3, the DNA is TGTGCCAGCAGCGTAGGAATCAGGAGGGGGGACACAGATACGCAGTATTTT. Protein: CASSVGIRRGDTDTQYF.

At least ten counts were recorded for this clonotype. The V gene is TRBV18, the J gene TRBJ2-7, with 8 positions matching TRBD1. Germline-derived CDR1 and CDR2 are KGHSH and LQKENI. This CDR3 comprises 18 residues. After removal of 3 bases from V and 2 bases from J, the junction contained 15 bases not matched to a gene. As DNA, the CDR3 is TGTGCCAGCTCACCGGGGCATACCGGGACAGGATATCCCTACGAGCAGTACTTC. Amino acid sequence: CASSPGHTGTGYPYEQYF.

The chain uses TRBV30 and TRBJ1-5; 12 positions agree with TRBD1. Germline-derived CDR1 and CDR2 are GTSNPN and SVGIG (reference sequence). The CDR3 extends over 17 amino acids. J gave up 8 bases and V 2 bases, and 13 bases lay outside the gene matches. CDR3 DNA sequence: TGTGCCTGGAGTCGACAAGGGGACAGGGGGCTAAGGGAGCCCCAGCATTTT. It codes for CAWSRQGDRGLREPQHF.

A few counts support this clonotype. This chain connects TRBV20-1 to TRBJ2-1; 13 nucleotides line up with TRBD2. The J segment lost 7 bases and the V segment lost 6 bases, leaving 15 bases of the junction unmatched. This CDR3 is built from 17 residues. Germline CDR1 and CDR2: DFQATT and SNEGSKA (reference sequence). CDR3 sequence (DNA): TGCAGTGCCCGCACGTTGACTAGCGGGGGGAAGATGAATGAGCAGTTCTTC. This codes for CSARTLTSGGKMNEQFF.

The sample holds many counts of this clonotype. The chain combines TRBV18 with TRBJ1-1; TRBD1 matches at 7 bases. The V and J ends lost 4 bases and 1 base, in that order; junction bases with no gene match: 6. Germline V lookup: CDR1 KGHSH, CDR2 LQKENI. This CDR3 contains 15 residues. Written as DNA, the CDR3 is TGTGCCAGCTCACTTACAGGGGCCGAGAACACTGAAGCTTTCTTT. As protein: CASSLTGAENTEAFF.

There are many counts of this clonotype. The rearrangement uses TRBV28 and TRBJ1-2; 10 positions agree with TRBD1. Germline V gene lookup returns CDR1 MDHEN and CDR2 SYDVKM. With V trimmed by 5 bases and J by 6 bases, 9 bases remained unmatched. The length of the CDR3 is 15 residues. CDR3 sequence reads: CASSARRDRGHGYTF. The CDR3 nucleotides are TGTGCCAGCAGTGCGCGCCGGGACAGGGGACATGGCTACACCTTC.

This clonotype was observed a handful of times. The V call is TRBV7-2, the J call TRBJ2-7; 8 nucleotides match TRBD1. The CDR3 has 17 residues. Germline V gives CDR1 SGHTA, CDR2 FQGNSA. V lost 5 bases to trimming and J lost 0 bases; unmatched junction nucleotides: 12. CDR3 region: CASSPNSGTGLSYEQYF. CDR3 nucleotides: TGTGCCAGCAGCCCCAATTCCGGGACAGGTCTCTCCTACGAGCAGTACTTC.

In this sample, this clonotype turned up many times. This sequence joins TRBV20-1 and TRBJ1-1; the D gene is possibly TRBD1 (5 bases). CDR1 is DFQATT and CDR2 is SNEGSKA in the germline V gene (reference sequence). The CDR3 loop spans 13 amino acids. V dropped 2 bases and J dropped 10 bases, with 17 bases sitting between them. Here the CDR3 reads CSARSPGISRAFF. The CDR3 DNA reads TGCAGTGCTAGATCCCCAGGGATTAGCCGAGCTTTCTTT.

In this sample, this clonotype turned up many times. The chain recombines TRBV3-1 with TRBJ1-3, with 8 positions matching TRBD1. The junction had 3 bases not matched to a gene; V was cut back by 0 bases and J by 8 bases. Germline V lookup: CDR1 LGHDT, CDR2 YNNKEL (reference sequence). This CDR3 is 14 amino acids long. The CDR3 DNA is TGTGCCAGCAGCCAAGATACAGGGGGATACACCATATATTTT. Translating gives CASSQDTGGYTIYF.